The T cell receptor beta chain under discussion was sequenced for a study of technical replicates of blood from several donors. Germline CDR1 and CDR2: SGHRS and YFSETQ. There are 16 residues in the CDR3. The V segment lost 0 bases and the J segment 7 bases; nucleotides outside the gene matches: 9. Generated by immunoSEQ multiplex PCR, the TCRdb table keeps only in-frame clones and is missing some. The repertoire consists of over 55,000 clones, with more than 85% occurring once and the leading ten covering under 6.5%. V usage is TRBV5-1 and J usage is TRBJ2-2, with 7 bases that match TRBD2. The sequenced sample consisted of PBMCs. The TCR comes from a human donor in good health. Some clones in this sample may be carry-over from other donors' samples. CDR3 DNA: TGCGCCAGCAGCTTGGCCCCTAGCGGCCCAGGCGGGGAGCTGTTTTTT. It codes for CASSLAPSGPGGELFF.